Listed below are T cell receptor beta chains from one sample, sequenced in a study of graft-versus-host responses after intestinal transplantation. The assay was immunoSEQ multiplex PCR, and TCRdb's table has in-frame clones only and misses some. Seen here are about 97,000 clones, 75% to 95% observed once, and the top ten hold over 0.15%. Their antigen targets remain unknown. Sequencing used unstimulated CD4+ T cells sorted from spleen or lymph node cells, obtained before transplant. The receptors originated from a human donor who was the organ donor for an intestinal transplant. CDR3s include the opening cysteine and the closing phenylalanine or tryptophan. The D gene is left open where the match is weak. Size tells how often a clone was seen (once, few, many) or the class of an expanded clone, and some rows leave it out.

d_gene	abundance	j_gene	v_gene	CDR3nt	CDR3aa
TRBD1	-	TRBJ1-1	TRBV6-5	TGTGCCAGCAGTCAAACGGACAGGACTGAAGCTTTCTTT	CASSQTDRTEAFF
TRBD1	-	TRBJ2-3	TRBV19	TGTGCCAGTAGAGGGGGCGATACGCAGTATTTT	CASRGGDTQYF
TRBD1	-	TRBJ2-6	TRBV9	TGTGCCAGCAGTCCTAGGACAGGGGGCCCCGGCTCTGGGGCCAACGTCCTGACTTTC	CASSPRTGGPGSGANVLTF
TRBD1	-	TRBJ2-7	TRBV6-5	TGTGCCAGCATCTACGGGACAGCGCGCGACTACGAGCAGTACTTC	CASIYGTARDYEQYF
-	-	TRBJ1-2	TRBV21-1	TGTGCCAGCAGCAAAGGGTCGGGTGGATACGGCTACACCTTC	CASSKGSGGYGYTF
TRBD2	-	TRBJ2-7	TRBV2	TGTGCCAGCAGTGAAGAGGGGCTTAGCGGGGCCTACGAGCAGTACTTC	CASSEEGLSGAYEQYF
-	-	TRBJ2-5	TRBV5-1	TGCGCCAGCAGCCCGGAGACTAGGGTACACCAGTACTTC	CASSPETRVHQYF
-	-	TRBJ1-1	TRBV19	TGTGCCAGTAGAAGAAGTGAGGACACTGAAGCTTTCTTT	CASRRSEDTEAFF
TRBD2	once	TRBJ2-1	TRBV5-8	TGTGCCAGCAGCTTGGGACTAGCGGGGATGGGGTTCTTC	CASSLGLAGMGFF
TRBD2	-	TRBJ2-3	TRBV4-1	TGCGCCAGCAGCCAAGATCCCGGGGGGGGCACAGATACGCAGTATTTT	CASSQDPGGGTDTQYF
-	-	TRBJ2-3	TRBV4-3	TGCGCCAGCAGCCAAGGTCGCTCAGCGGCCCAGACTTATACGCAGTATTTT	CASSQGRSAAQTYTQYF
-	-	TRBJ2-7	TRBV11-2	TGTGCCAGCAGCCCTCGACAGAGGTACGAGCAGTACTTC	CASSPRQRYEQYF
-	-	TRBJ1-6	TRBV7-3	TGTGCCAGCAGTCGGGACAACTCCTATAATTCACCCCTCCACTTT	CASSRDNSYNSPLHF
-	once	TRBJ2-7	TRBV7-3	TGTGCCAGCAGCTCGGTGGACAAGACCTACGAGCAGTACTTC	CASSSVDKTYEQYF
-	-	TRBJ2-5	TRBV5-8	TGTGCCACAGACCCTGGGGGGGCGTTCCAAGAGACCCAGTACTTC	CATDPGGAFQETQYF
-	-	TRBJ1-1	TRBV4-1	TGCGCCAGCAGTCAGGAAAGCTCCGGGGGGGGCTGGAACACTGAAGCTTTCTTT	CASSQESSGGGWNTEAFF
TRBD1	-	TRBJ2-2	TRBV4-2	TGTGCCAGCAGCCAAGATATTCAGGGGGCTTCCGGGGAGCTGTTTTTT	CASSQDIQGASGELFF
-	few	TRBJ1-5	TRBV4-1	TGCGCCAGCAGCCAAGATTTCAGGGGAAGTGGCAATCAGCCCCAGCATTTT	CASSQDFRGSGNQPQHF
-	-	TRBJ2-1	TRBV9	TGTGCCAGCAGCGTAGACCCCATCACGCGGAGCTCCTACAATGAGCAGTTCTTC	CASSVDPITRSSYNEQFF
-	-	TRBJ1-4	TRBV7-9	TGTGCCAGCAGCTTATATGCAACTAATGAAAAACTGTTTTTT	CASSLYATNEKLFF
-	-	TRBJ2-1	TRBV18	TGTGCCAGCTCACGTGGGACACCAGGCAATGAGCAGTTCTTC	CASSRGTPGNEQFF
TRBD1	-	TRBJ1-2	TRBV7-9	TGTGCCAGCAGTTTGACAGGGGGCCCGTATGGCTACACCTTC	CASSLTGGPYGYTF
TRBD1	-	TRBJ2-2	TRBV6-5	TGTGCCAGCAGTTTTGGACAGGGGTATACCGGGGAGCTGTTTTTT	CASSFGQGYTGELFF
-	-	TRBJ2-5	TRBV5-6	TGTGCCAGCAGCATAAGGACAGCTAATAAGTACTTC	CASSIRTANKYF
-	-	TRBJ2-7	TRBV19	TGTGCCAGTAGTATCAGGGGTCCGACCTACGAGCAGTACTTC	CASSIRGPTYEQYF
TRBD1	once	TRBJ1-5	TRBV18	TGTGCCAGCTCACCACAAACAGGGGTTCAGCCCCAGCATTTT	CASSPQTGVQPQHF
TRBD1	-	TRBJ1-2	TRBV7-2	TGTGCCAGCAGCTTAGCGCCGGGACAGACGCGAGAGGGCTACACCTTC	CASSLAPGQTREGYTF
-	-	TRBJ2-1	TRBV7-3	TGTGCCAGCAGCTTAAATTTCCCCCCCGGAGGATTCACCTCCTACAATGAGCAGTTCTTC	CASSLNFPPGGFTSYNEQFF
TRBD2	-	TRBJ2-2	TRBV7-6	TGTGCCAGCAGCCTCCTAGCGGGGGGGAACACCGGGGAGCTGTTTTTT	CASSLLAGGNTGELFF
-	-	TRBJ2-3	TRBV7-9	TGTGCCAGCAGCTTCCGAGGCACAGATACGCAGTATTTT	CASSFRGTDTQYF
TRBD1	-	TRBJ1-2	TRBV5-5	TGTGCCAGCAGCTTGATGACAGGGGGTGGAGGCTACACCTTC	CASSLMTGGGGYTF
-	-	TRBJ2-6	TRBV27	TGTGCCAGCAGTTTTAGCTCTGGGGCCAACGTCCTGACTTTC	CASSFSSGANVLTF